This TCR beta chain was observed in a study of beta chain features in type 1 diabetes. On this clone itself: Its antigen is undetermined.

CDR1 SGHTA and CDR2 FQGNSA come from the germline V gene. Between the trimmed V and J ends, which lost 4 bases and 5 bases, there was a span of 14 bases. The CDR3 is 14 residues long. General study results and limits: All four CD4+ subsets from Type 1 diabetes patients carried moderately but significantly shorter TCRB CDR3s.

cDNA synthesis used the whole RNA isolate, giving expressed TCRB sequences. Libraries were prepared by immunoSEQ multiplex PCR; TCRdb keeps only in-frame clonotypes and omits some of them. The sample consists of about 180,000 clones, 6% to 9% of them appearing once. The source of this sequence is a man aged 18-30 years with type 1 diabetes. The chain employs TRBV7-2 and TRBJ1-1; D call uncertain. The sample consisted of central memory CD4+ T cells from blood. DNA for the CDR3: TGTGCCAGCAGCTCCCCAGTAGAACAGACTGAAGCTTTCTTT. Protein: CASSSPVEQTEAFF. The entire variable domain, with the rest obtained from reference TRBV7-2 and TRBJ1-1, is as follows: GAGVSQSPSNKVTEKGKDVELRCDPISGHTALYWYRQSLGQGLEFLIYFQGNSAPDKSGLPSDRFSAERTGGSVSTLTIQRTQQEDSAVYLCASSSPVEQTEAFFGQGTRLTVV.